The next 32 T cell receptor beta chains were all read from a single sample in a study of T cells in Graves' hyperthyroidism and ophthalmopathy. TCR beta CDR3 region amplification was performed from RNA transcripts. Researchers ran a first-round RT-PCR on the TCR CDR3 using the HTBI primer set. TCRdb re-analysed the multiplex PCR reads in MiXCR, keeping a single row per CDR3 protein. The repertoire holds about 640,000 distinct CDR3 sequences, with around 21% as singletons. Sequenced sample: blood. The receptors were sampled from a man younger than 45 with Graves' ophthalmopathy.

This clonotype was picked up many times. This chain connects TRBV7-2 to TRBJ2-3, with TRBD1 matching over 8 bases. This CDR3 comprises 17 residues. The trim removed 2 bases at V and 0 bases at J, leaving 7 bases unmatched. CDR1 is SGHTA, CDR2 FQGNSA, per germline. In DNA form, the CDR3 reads TGTGCCAGCAGCTTATATGGGTACAGGGGGAGCACAGATACGCAGTATTTT. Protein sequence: CASSLYGYRGSTDTQYF.

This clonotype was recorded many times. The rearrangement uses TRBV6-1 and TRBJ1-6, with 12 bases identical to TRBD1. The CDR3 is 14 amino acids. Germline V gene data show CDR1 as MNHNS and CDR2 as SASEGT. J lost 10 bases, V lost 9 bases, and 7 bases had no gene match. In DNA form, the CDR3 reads TGTGCCAGTAGGGGACAGGGGGCAGGCTCACCCCTCCACTTT. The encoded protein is CASRGQGAGSPLHF.

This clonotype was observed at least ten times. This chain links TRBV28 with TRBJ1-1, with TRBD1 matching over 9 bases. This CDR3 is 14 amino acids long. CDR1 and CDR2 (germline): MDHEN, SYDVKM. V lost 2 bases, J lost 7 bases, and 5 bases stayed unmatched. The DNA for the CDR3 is TGTGCCAGCAGTTTAGGTAGGGGACAGGGTGAAGCTTTCTTT. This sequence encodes CASSLGRGQGEAFF.

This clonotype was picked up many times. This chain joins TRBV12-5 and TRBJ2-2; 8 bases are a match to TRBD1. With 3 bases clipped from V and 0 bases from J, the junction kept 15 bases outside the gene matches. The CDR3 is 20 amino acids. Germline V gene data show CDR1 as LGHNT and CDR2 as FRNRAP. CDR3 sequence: CASGFLTGAPAPSNTGELFF. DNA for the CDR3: TGTGCTAGTGGTTTCCTGACAGGGGCCCCCGCCCCTTCGAACACCGGGGAGCTGTTTTTT.

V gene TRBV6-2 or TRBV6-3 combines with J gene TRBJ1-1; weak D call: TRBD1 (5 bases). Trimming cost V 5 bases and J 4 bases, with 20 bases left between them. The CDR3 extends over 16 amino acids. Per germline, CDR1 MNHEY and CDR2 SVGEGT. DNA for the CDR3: TGTGCCAGCAGTCATGGGCCGGACAAAGGTTTCACTGAAGCTTTCTTT. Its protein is CASSHGPDKGFTEAFF.

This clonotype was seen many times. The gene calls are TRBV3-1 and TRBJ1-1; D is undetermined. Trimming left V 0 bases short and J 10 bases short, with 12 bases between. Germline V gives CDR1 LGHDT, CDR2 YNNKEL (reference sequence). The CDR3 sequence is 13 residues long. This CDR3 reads CASSQDQESGAFF. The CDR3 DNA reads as TGTGCCAGCAGCCAAGATCAAGAGAGCGGAGCTTTCTTT.

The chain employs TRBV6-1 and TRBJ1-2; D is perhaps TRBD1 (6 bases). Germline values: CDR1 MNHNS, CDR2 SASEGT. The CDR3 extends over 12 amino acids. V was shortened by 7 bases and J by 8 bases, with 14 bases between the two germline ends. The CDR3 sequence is CASTETGGGYTF. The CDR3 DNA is TGTGCCAGCACCGAGACAGGAGGCGGCTACACCTTC.

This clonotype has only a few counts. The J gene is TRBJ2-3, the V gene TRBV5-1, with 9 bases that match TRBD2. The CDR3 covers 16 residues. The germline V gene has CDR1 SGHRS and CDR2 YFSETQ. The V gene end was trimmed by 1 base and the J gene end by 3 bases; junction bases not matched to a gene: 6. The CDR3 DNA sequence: TGCGCCAGCAGCTTGTCTTTAGCGGGAGCAACAGATACGCAGTATTTT. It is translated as CASSLSLAGATDTQYF.

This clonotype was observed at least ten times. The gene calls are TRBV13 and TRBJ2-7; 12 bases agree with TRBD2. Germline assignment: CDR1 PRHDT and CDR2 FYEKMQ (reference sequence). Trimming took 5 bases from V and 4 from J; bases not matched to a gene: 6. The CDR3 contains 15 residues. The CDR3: CASSARLAGVYEQYF. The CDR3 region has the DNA TGTGCCAGCAGCGCCAGACTAGCGGGAGTTTACGAGCAGTACTTC.

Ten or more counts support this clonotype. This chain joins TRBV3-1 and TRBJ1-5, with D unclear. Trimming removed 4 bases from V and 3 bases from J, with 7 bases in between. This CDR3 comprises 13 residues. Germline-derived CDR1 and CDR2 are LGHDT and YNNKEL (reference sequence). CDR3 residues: CASSLMNNQPQHF. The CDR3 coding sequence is TGTGCCAGCAGCCTAATGAACAATCAGCCCCAGCATTTT.

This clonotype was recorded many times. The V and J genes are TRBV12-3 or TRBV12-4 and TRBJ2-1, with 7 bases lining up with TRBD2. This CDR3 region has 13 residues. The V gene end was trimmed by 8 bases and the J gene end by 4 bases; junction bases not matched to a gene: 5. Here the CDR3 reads CASGTTPYNEQFF. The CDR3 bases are TGTGCCAGCGGGACTACCCCATACAATGAGCAGTTCTTC.

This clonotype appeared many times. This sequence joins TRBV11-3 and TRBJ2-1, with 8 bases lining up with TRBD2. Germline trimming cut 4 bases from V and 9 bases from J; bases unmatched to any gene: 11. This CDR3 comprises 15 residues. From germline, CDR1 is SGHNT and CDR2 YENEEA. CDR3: CASSSRAGVSSEQFF. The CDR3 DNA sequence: TGTGCCAGCAGCTCCCGAGCGGGAGTCTCAAGTGAGCAGTTCTTC.

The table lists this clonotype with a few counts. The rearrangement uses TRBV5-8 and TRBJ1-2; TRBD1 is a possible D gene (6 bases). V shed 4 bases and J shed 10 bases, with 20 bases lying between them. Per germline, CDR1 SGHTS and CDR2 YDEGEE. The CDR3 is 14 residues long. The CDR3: CASSRLGTGQPYTF. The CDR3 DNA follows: TGTGCCAGCAGCCGACTGGGTACAGGACAGCCCTACACCTTC.

In nucleotides, the CDR3 is TGTGCCAGCAGTAGGGGGGTAGCGGGACTATCTAGCACAGATACGCAGTATTTT. The encoded protein is CASSRGVAGLSSTDTQYF. The chain uses TRBV6-1 and TRBJ2-3, with 8 bases that match TRBD2. V dropped 5 bases and J dropped 0; count of bases not matched to a gene: 13. CDR1 and CDR2 from the germline V gene are MNHNS and SASEGT. This CDR3 has 18 residues.

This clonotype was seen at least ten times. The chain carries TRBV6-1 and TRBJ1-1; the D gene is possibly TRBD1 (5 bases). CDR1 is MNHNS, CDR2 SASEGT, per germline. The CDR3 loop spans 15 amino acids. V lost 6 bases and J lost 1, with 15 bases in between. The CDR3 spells CASSDRGTWNTEAFF. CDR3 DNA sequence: TGTGCCAGCAGCGACCGGGGGACTTGGAACACTGAAGCTTTCTTT.

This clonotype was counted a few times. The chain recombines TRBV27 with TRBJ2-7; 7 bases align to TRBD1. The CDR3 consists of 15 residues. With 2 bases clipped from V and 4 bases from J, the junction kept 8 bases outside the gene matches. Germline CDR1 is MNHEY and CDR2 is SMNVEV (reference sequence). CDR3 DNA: TGTGCCAGCAGTTTAAGACAGGGAGTGGAATACGAGCAGTACTTC. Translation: CASSLRQGVEYEQYF.

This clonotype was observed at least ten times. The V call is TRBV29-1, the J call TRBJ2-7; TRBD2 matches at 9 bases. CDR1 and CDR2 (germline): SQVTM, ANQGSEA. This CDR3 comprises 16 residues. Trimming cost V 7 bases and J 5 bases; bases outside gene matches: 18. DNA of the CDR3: TGCAGCGCCTTAGGCTGGGGAGCGGGAGGAGGACACGAGCAGTACTTC. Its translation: CSALGWGAGGGHEQYF.

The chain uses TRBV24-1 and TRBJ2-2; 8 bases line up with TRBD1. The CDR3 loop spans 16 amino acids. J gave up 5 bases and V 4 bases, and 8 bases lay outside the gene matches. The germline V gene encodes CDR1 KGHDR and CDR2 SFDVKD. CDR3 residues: CATSEPRTGITGELFF. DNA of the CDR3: TGTGCCACCAGTGAGCCCCGGACAGGGATTACCGGGGAGCTGTTTTTT.

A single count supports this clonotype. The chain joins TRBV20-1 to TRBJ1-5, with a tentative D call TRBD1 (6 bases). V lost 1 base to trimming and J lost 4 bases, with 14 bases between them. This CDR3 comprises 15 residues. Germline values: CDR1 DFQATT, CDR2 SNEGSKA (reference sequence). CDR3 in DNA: TGCAGTGCTAGAGCCACGGACAGACTAAATCAGCCCCAGCATTTT. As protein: CSARATDRLNQPQHF.

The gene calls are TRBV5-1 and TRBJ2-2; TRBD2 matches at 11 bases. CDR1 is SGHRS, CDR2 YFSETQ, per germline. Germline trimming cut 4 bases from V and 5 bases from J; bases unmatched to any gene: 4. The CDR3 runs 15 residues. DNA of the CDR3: TGCGCCAGCAGCACTAGCGGGAGAATTACCGGGGAGCTGTTTTTT. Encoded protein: CASSTSGRITGELFF.

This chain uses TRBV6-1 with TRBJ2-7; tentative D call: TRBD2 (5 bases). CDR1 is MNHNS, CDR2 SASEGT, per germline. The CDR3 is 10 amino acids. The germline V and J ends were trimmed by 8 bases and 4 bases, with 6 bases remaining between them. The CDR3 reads CASGEYEQYF. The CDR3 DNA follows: TGTGCCAGCGGGGAGTACGAGCAGTACTTC.

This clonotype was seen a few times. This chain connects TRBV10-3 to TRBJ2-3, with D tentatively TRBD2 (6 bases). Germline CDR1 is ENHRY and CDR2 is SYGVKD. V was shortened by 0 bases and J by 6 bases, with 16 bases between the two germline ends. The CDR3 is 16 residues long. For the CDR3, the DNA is TGTGCCATCAGTGAGTCGGGGCGGGGAATCGTTGATACGCAGTATTTT. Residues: CAISESGRGIVDTQYF.

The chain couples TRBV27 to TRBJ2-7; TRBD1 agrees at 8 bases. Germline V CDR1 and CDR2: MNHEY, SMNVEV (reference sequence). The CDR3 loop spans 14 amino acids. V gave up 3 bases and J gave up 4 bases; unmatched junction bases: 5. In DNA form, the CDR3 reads TGTGCCAGCAGTTTGCGGACAGGGACTTACGAGCAGTACTTC. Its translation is CASSLRTGTYEQYF.

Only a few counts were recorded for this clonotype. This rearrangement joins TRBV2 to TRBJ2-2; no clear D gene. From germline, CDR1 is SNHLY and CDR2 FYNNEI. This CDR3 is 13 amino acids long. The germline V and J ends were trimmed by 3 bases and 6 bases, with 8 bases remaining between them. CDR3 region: CASSDLGAGELFF. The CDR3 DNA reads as TGTGCCAGCAGTGATCTTGGGGCCGGGGAGCTGTTTTTT.

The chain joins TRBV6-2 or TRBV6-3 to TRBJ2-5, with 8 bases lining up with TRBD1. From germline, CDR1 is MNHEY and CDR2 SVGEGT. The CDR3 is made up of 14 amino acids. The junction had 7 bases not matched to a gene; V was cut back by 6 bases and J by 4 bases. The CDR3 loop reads CASRSTGGAETQYF. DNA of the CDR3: TGTGCCAGCAGATCTACAGGGGGAGCAGAGACCCAGTACTTC.

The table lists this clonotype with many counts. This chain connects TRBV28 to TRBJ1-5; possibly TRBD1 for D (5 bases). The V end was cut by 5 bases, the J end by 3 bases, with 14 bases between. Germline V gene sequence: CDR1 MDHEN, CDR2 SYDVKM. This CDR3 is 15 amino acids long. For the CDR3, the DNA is TGTGCCAGCAGTAGCCCCCGGGGCTTCAATCAGCCCCAGCATTTT. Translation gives CASSSPRGFNQPQHF.

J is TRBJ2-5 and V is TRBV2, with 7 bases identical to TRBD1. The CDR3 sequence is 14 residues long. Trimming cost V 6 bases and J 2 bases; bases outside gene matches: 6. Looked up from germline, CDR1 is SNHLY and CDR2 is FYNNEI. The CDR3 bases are TGTGCCAGCAGCGCCGGGACAGTACAAGAGACCCAGTACTTC. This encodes CASSAGTVQETQYF.

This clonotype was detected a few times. The DNA of the CDR3 is TGTGCCACCAGCAGAGATCAAGCAGATACGCAGTATTTT. Amino acid sequence: CATSRDQADTQYF. The chain is built from TRBV15 and TRBJ2-3; the D is unclear. The CDR3 loop spans 13 amino acids. Germline V gene lookup returns CDR1 LNHNV and CDR2 YYDKDF (reference sequence). The V end lost 0 bases, the J end lost 4 bases, and 5 bases lay between the germline ends. Supplemented by reference TRBV15 and TRBJ2-3, the full variable domain reads DAMVIQNPRYQVTQFGKPVTLSCSQTLNHNVMYWYQQKSSQAPKLLFHYYDKDFNNEADTPDNFQSRRPNTSFCFLDIRSPGLGDTAMYLCATSRDQADTQYFGPGTRLTVL.

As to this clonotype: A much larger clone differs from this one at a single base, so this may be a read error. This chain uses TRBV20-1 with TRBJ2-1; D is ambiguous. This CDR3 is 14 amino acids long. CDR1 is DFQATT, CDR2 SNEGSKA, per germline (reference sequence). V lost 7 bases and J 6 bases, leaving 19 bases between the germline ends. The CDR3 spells CSVYGPQSGNEQFF. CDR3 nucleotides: TGCAGTGTTTATGGACCTCAGTCAGGCAATGAGCAGTTCTTC.

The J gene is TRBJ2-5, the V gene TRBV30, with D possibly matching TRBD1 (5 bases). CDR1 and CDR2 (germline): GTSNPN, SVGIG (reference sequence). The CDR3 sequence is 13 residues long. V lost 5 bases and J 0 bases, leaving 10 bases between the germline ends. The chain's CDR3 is CAWASGYQETQYF. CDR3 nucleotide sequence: TGTGCCTGGGCCTCAGGGTACCAAGAGACCCAGTACTTC.

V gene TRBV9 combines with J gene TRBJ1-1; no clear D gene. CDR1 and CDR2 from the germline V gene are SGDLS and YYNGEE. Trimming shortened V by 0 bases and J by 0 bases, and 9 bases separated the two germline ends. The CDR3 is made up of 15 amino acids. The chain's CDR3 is CASSVDPIMNTEAFF. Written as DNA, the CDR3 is TGTGCCAGCAGCGTAGATCCAATAATGAACACTGAAGCTTTCTTT.

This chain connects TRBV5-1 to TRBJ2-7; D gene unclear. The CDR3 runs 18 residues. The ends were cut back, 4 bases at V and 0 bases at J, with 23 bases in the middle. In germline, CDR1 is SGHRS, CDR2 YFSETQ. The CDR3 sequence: CASSHSAFDSSNSYEQYF. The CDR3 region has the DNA TGCGCCAGCAGCCACAGCGCGTTCGACTCTTCCAACTCCTACGAGCAGTACTTC.